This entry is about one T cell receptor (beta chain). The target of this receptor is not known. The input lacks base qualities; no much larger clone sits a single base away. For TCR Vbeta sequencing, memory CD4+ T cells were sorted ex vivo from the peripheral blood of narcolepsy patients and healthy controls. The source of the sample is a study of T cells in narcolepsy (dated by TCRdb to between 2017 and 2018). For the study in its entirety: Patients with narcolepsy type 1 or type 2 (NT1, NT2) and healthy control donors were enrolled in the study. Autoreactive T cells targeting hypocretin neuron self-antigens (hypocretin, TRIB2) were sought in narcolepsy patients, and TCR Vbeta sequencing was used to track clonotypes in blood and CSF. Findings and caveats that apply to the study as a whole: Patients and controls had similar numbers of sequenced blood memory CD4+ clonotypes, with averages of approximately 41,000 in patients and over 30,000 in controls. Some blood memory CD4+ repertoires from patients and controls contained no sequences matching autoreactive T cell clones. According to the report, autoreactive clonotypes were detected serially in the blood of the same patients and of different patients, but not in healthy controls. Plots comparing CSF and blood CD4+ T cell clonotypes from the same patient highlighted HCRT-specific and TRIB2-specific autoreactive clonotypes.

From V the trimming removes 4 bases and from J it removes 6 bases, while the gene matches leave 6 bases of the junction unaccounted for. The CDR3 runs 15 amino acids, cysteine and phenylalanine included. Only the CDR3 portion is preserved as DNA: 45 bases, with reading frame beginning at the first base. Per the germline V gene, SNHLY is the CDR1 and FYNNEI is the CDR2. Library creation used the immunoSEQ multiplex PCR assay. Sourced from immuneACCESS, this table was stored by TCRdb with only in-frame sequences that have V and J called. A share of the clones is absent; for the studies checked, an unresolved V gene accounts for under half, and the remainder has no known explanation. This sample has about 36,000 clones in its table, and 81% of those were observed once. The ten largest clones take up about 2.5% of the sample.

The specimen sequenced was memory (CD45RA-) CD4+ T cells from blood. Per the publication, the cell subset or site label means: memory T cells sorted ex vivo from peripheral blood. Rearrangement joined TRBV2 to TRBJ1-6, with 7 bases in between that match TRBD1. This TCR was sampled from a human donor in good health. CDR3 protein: CASSVENRGNSPLHF. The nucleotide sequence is TGTGCCAGCAGTGTGGAGAACAGGGGTAATTCACCCCTCCACTTT.